These 29 T cell receptor beta chains were sequenced from one sample in a study of OX40 agonist ivuxolimab in advanced cancers. Some clones are missing from TCRdb's copy, which holds only in-frame ones; the method was immunoSEQ multiplex PCR. The sample carries tens of thousands of clones, roughly 90% recorded once. The sample here was CD4+ or CD8+ T cells sorted from blood, taken in a trial of the OX40 agonist ivuxolimab. The receptor source for this set is an adult with an advanced solid tumor such as melanoma, head and neck, liver or kidney cancer.

The J gene is TRBJ1-5, the V gene TRBV7-9; tentatively, D is TRBD1 (5 bases). Germline-derived CDR1 and CDR2 are SEHNR and FQNEAQ (reference sequence). CDR3 length: 16 residues. The V end lost 0 bases, the J end lost 0 bases, and 9 bases lay between the germline ends. Written as DNA, the CDR3 is TGTGCCAGCAGCTTAGCGTCAGGGCCTAGCAATCAGCCCCAGCATTTT. This gives the protein CASSLASGPSNQPQHF. The full variable domain, its missing parts supplied by reference TRBV7-9 and TRBJ1-5, is DTGVSQNPRHKITKRGQNVTFRCDPISEHNRLYWYRQTLGQGPEFLTYFQNEAQLEKSRLLSDRFSAERPKGSFSTLEIQRTEQGDSAMYLCASSLASGPSNQPQHFGDGTRLSIL.

The chain employs TRBV9 and TRBJ2-5; no reliable D call. Trimming stripped 0 bases from V and 5 bases from J, with 17 bases between. The CDR3 spans 16 residues. Germline V lookup: CDR1 SGDLS, CDR2 YYNGEE. The CDR3 is CASSVDPPGSRETQYF. The CDR3 nucleotides are TGTGCCAGCAGCGTAGACCCTCCGGGTTCAAGGGAGACCCAGTACTTC.

A note on this clone: An end of the junction differs from the germline gene, which may be a read error. The V gene is TRBV4-2, the J gene TRBJ1-4, with D perhaps TRBD1 (5 bases). The germline V gene has CDR1 LGHNA and CDR2 YNFKEQ. This CDR3 has 12 residues. The CDR3 here is CASSHPGQSLAF. The CDR3 DNA sequence: TGTGCCAGCAGCCATCCGGGGCAGAGCCTTGCATTT.

J is TRBJ2-3 and V is TRBV5-1; 8 nucleotides agree with TRBD2. The CDR3 runs to 15 residues. Germline V gives CDR1 SGHRS, CDR2 YFSETQ. Trimming at V came to 1 base and at J to 4 bases, leaving 5 bases not matched to a gene. The CDR3 loop is CASSLLRGASDTQYF. CDR3 bases: TGCGCCAGCAGCTTGCTGCGGGGGGCCTCAGATACGCAGTATTTT.

V and J are TRBV13 and TRBJ1-1; TRBD1 aligns across 8 bases. Germline V gives CDR1 PRHDT, CDR2 FYEKMQ (reference sequence). CDR3 length equals 15 residues. Trimming removed 6 bases from V and 0 bases from J; junction bases left unmatched: 6. CDR3 coding DNA: TGTGCCAGCAGTCACCGGGACAGGATGAACACTGAAGCTTTCTTT. The encoded protein is CASSHRDRMNTEAFF.

The V call is TRBV6-5, the J call TRBJ1-1; D not certain. Germline V lookup: CDR1 MNHEY, CDR2 SVGAGI. The CDR3 has 14 amino acids. Between the trimmed V and J ends, which lost 2 bases and 1 base, there was a span of 8 bases. CDR3 sequence (DNA): TGTGCCAGCAGTTACGGGCCAAGGAACACTGAAGCTTTCTTT. Amino acid sequence: CASSYGPRNTEAFF.

V usage is TRBV13 and J usage is TRBJ2-1, with TRBD2 matching over 9 bases. V shed 7 bases, J shed 10 bases, and the junction held 17 bases outside the gene matches. Per the germline V gene, CDR1 is PRHDT and CDR2 is FYEKMQ (reference sequence). The CDR3 length is 16 residues. CDR3: CASTTLDGGRAPEQFF. The CDR3 nucleotides read TGTGCCAGCACCACATTAGATGGCGGGAGGGCCCCCGAGCAGTTCTTC.

The chain uses TRBV12-5 and TRBJ1-6; no clear D. The germline V gene encodes CDR1 LGHNT and CDR2 FRNRAP. V was pared by 0 bases and J by 5 bases, with 11 bases between. The CDR3 sequence is 16 residues long. In DNA, the CDR3 is TGTGCTAGTGGTTTGGTACGGACGGCAGATAATTCACCCCTCCACTTT. It encodes CASGLVRTADNSPLHF.

This sequence joins TRBV9 and TRBJ2-1; TRBD2 agrees at 9 bases. V gave up 3 bases and J gave up 4 bases; unmatched junction bases: 14. Germline values: CDR1 SGDLS, CDR2 YYNGEE. This CDR3 spans 18 amino acids. The CDR3 coding sequence is TGTGCCAGCAGCGGTGGGCTGGGAGGGCTAGCGGGGTACAATGAGCAGTTCTTC. It is translated as CASSGGLGGLAGYNEQFF. Using reference TRBV9 and TRBJ2-1 for the parts outside the CDR3, the full variable domain is DSGVTQTPKHLITATGQRVTLRCSPRSGDLSVYWYQQSLDQGLQFLIQYYNGEERAKGNILERFSAQQFPDLHSELNLSSLELGDSALYFCASSGGLGGLAGYNEQFFGPGTRLTVL.

The rearrangement links TRBV7-9 to TRBJ2-7, with 9 bases that match TRBD1. With V trimmed by 5 bases and J by 5 bases, 10 bases remained unmatched. This CDR3 is 15 amino acids long. The germline gives CDR1 SEHNR, CDR2 FQNEAQ (reference sequence). The CDR3 nucleotides read TGTGCCAGCAGCGGCTCAGGGACAGGGAACGACGAGCAGTACTTC. Encoded protein: CASSGSGTGNDEQYF.

This chain joins TRBV19 and TRBJ1-2; D is possibly TRBD1 (5 bases). This CDR3 is built from 13 residues. The germline gives CDR1 LNHDA, CDR2 SQIVND (reference sequence). The V gene lost 7 bases and the J gene lost 7 bases, with 16 bases spanning the gap. CDR3 amino acids: CASTPGGRVGYTF. The CDR3 DNA reads as TGTGCCAGTACACCGGGGGGAAGAGTTGGCTACACCTTC.

In its sample, this clone was seen once. The chain is built from TRBV15 and TRBJ1-2; D is unclear. V lost 3 bases to trimming and J lost 1 base, with 12 bases between them. The CDR3 runs 15 residues. Germline CDR1 and CDR2: LNHNV and YYDKDF (reference sequence). The CDR3 loop is CATSRSLQINYGYTF. The CDR3 bases are TGTGCCACCAGCAGGTCCTTACAGATTAACTATGGCTACACCTTC.

V is TRBV19 and J is TRBJ2-7, with a weak D call TRBD2 (5 bases). From germline, CDR1 is LNHDA and CDR2 SQIVND (reference sequence). V lost 5 bases and J lost 4, with 18 bases in between. The CDR3 covers 15 residues. CDR3: CASSPSGSTLYEQYF. Written as DNA, the CDR3 is TGTGCCAGTAGTCCCTCGGGATCGACCCTTTACGAGCAGTACTTC.

This chain connects TRBV5-8 to TRBJ2-3; TRBD2 agrees at 9 bases. The germline V gene encodes CDR1 SGHTS and CDR2 YDEGEE. The CDR3 runs to 17 residues. V lost 2 bases, J lost 1 base, and 8 bases stayed unmatched. The CDR3 sequence is CASSFAVGLARTDTQYF. The DNA for the CDR3 is TGTGCCAGCAGCTTTGCCGTGGGACTAGCCCGCACAGATACGCAGTATTTT.

This clone is categorized as medium-sized. The rearrangement links TRBV9 to TRBJ1-1; a weak D match, TRBD1 (5 bases). This CDR3 is built from 14 residues. From germline, CDR1 is SGDLS and CDR2 YYNGEE. V was trimmed by 4 bases and J by 5 bases, leaving 15 bases between them. CDR3 region: CASSPTRGVTEAFF. CDR3 coding DNA: TGTGCCAGCAGCCCCACCCGGGGGGTGACTGAAGCTTTCTTT.

The chain is built from TRBV7-6 and TRBJ2-1; tentatively, D is TRBD2 (5 bases). The CDR3 has 13 amino acids. Trimming removed 7 bases from V and 7 bases from J, with 14 bases in between. Germline V gives CDR1 SGHVS, CDR2 FNYEAQ. DNA for the CDR3: TGTGCCAGCATCGATAACCCGGGGAATGAGCAGTTCTTC. Amino acids: CASIDNPGNEQFF.

This clone appeared once. This chain joins TRBV5-5 and TRBJ1-1; D uncertain. This CDR3 contains 14 residues. In germline, CDR1 is SGHKS, CDR2 YYEKEE (reference sequence). With 4 bases removed from V and 1 base from J, the gap between germline ends came to 11 bases. CDR3 in amino acids: CASSPRAANTEAFF. CDR3 sequence (DNA): TGTGCCAGCAGCCCGAGGGCAGCGAACACTGAAGCTTTCTTT. Looking up the rest from reference TRBV5-5 and TRBJ1-1 gives the full variable domain: DAGVTQSPTHLIKTRGQQVTLRCSPISGHKSVSWYQQVLGQGPQFIFQYYEKEERGRGNFPDRFSARQFPNYSSELNVNALLLGDSALYLCASSPRAANTEAFFGQGTRLTVV.

The V and J genes are TRBV4-2 and TRBJ2-5; 11 bases agree with TRBD1. Germline CDR1 LGHNA, CDR2 YNFKEQ. The CDR3 covers 16 residues. V trimming: 0 bases; J trimming: 4 bases; junction bases outside the gene matches: 4. The CDR3: CASSQDRGQGAETQYF. CDR3 nucleotide sequence: TGTGCCAGCAGCCAAGATAGAGGACAGGGGGCAGAGACCCAGTACTTC.

The V gene is TRBV4-2, the J gene TRBJ2-5; TRBD2 matches 12 bases. J lost 5 bases, V lost 0 bases, and 4 bases had no gene match. CDR1 is LGHNA, CDR2 YNFKEQ, per germline. This CDR3 is 16 amino acids long. Written as DNA, the CDR3 is TGTGCCAGCAGCCAAGAGGGACTAGCGGGTTATGAGACCCAGTACTTC. Translation: CASSQEGLAGYETQYF.

The chain combines TRBV10-3 with TRBJ1-5; the match to TRBD1 covers 9 bases. V lost 0 bases and J lost 7; bases outside the gene matches: 7. From germline, CDR1 is ENHRY and CDR2 SYGVKD. The CDR3 loop spans 16 amino acids. The CDR3 nucleotides are TGTGCCATCAGTGAGTCCGGGGGACAGGGAGGGCAGCCCCAGCATTTT. It yields the protein CAISESGGQGGQPQHF.

The gene calls are TRBV5-5 and TRBJ2-2, with 11 bases that match TRBD1. The ends lost 3 bases at V and 6 bases at J; junction bases unmatched: 13. This CDR3 is built from 18 residues. CDR1 and CDR2 (germline): SGHKS, YYEKEE (reference sequence). The CDR3 DNA reads as TGTGCCAGCAGCTCCATCACGGACAGGGGGCAGGTTGCCGGGGAGCTGTTTTTT. Translation: CASSSITDRGQVAGELFF.

This clone was detected only once. The J gene is TRBJ2-7, the V gene TRBV5-8; D could derive from TRBD1 or TRBD2 (5 bases each). Germline-derived CDR1 and CDR2 are SGHTS and YDEGEE. CDR3 size: 14 residues. The ends were cut back, 2 bases at V and 7 bases at J, with 16 bases in the middle. The CDR3 region is CASSFWGWEGEQYF. The CDR3, as DNA: TGTGCCAGCAGCTTTTGGGGGTGGGAAGGGGAGCAGTACTTC.

This rearrangement joins TRBV9 to TRBJ1-1, with D tentatively TRBD1 (6 bases). Trimming shortened V by 4 bases and J by 2 bases, and 15 bases separated the two germline ends. The CDR3 has 15 residues. CDR1 is SGDLS, CDR2 YYNGEE, per germline. CDR3 loop: CASSLTKGGNTEAFF. The CDR3 region has the DNA TGTGCCAGCAGCTTAACTAAGGGGGGTAACACTGAAGCTTTCTTT.

The V and J genes are TRBV15 and TRBJ1-2, with 9 nucleotides matching TRBD1. CDR3 length equals 14 residues. Per germline, CDR1 LNHNV and CDR2 YYDKDF (reference sequence). The trim removed 2 bases at V and 3 bases at J, leaving 1 base unmatched. CDR3 in amino acids: CATSRRDRDYGYTF. The CDR3 DNA reads as TGTGCCACCAGCAGAAGGGACAGGGACTATGGCTACACCTTC. Drawing the rest from reference TRBV15 and TRBJ1-2, the complete variable domain is DAMVIQNPRYQVTQFGKPVTLSCSQTLNHNVMYWYQQKSSQAPKLLFHYYDKDFNNEADTPDNFQSRRPNTSFCFLDIRSPGLGDTAMYLCATSRRDRDYGYTFGSGTRLTVV.

V usage is TRBV11-3 and J usage is TRBJ2-3; D is perhaps TRBD2 (6 bases). Germline V CDR1 and CDR2: SGHNT, YENEEA. Trimming took off 3 bases at V and 3 bases at J, with 16 bases between the two ends. CDR3 length: 16 residues. In DNA form, the CDR3 reads TGTGCCAGCAGCTTGGGGGAATGGGGGGAAACAGATACGCAGTATTTT. Its protein is CASSLGEWGETDTQYF.

The J gene is TRBJ1-5, the V gene TRBV15, with D perhaps matching TRBD1 (5 bases). Germline V gene data show CDR1 as LNHNV and CDR2 as YYDKDF (reference sequence). The CDR3 totals 15 residues. The ends were cut back, 0 bases at V and 2 bases at J, with 8 bases in the middle. CDR3 sequence: CATSRDMGGNQPQHF. The CDR3 region has the DNA TGTGCCACCAGCAGAGATATGGGGGGCAATCAGCCCCAGCATTTT. Together with reference TRBV15 and TRBJ1-5, the CDR3 gives the full variable domain: DAMVIQNPRYQVTQFGKPVTLSCSQTLNHNVMYWYQQKSSQAPKLLFHYYDKDFNNEADTPDNFQSRRPNTSFCFLDIRSPGLGDTAMYLCATSRDMGGNQPQHFGDGTRLSIL.

This chain joins TRBV4-1 and TRBJ2-7, with 8 bases aligning to TRBD2. The CDR3 totals 13 residues. V was pared by 1 base and J by 5 bases, with 1 base of the junction left unmatched. Looked up from germline, CDR1 is MGHRA and CDR2 is YSYEKL. The CDR3 nucleotides are TGCGCCAGCAGCCAAGGGCGGGGGGACGAGCAGTACTTC. It translates to CASSQGRGDEQYF.

The V call is TRBV7-9, the J call TRBJ2-2; D possibly uses TRBD1 or TRBD2 (5 bases each). Germline assignment: CDR1 SEHNR and CDR2 FQNEAQ (reference sequence). This CDR3 region has 14 residues. Trimming removed 5 bases at V and 6 bases at J, with 13 bases between. The DNA of the CDR3 is TGTGCCAGCAGCAATACCAGGGACGCCGGGGAGCTGTTTTTT. Encoded protein: CASSNTRDAGELFF. Full variable domain (rest looked up from reference TRBV7-9 and TRBJ2-2): DTGVSQNPRHKITKRGQNVTFRCDPISEHNRLYWYRQTLGQGPEFLTYFQNEAQLEKSRLLSDRFSAERPKGSFSTLEIQRTEQGDSAMYLCASSNTRDAGELFFGEGSRLTVL.

The rearrangement joins TRBV5-6 to TRBJ2-5; D may be TRBD2 (5 bases). The CDR3 runs to 16 residues. V lost 0 bases and J 1 base, leaving 13 bases between the germline ends. Germline V gives CDR1 SGHDT, CDR2 YYEEEE. CDR3 residues: CASSLGLRPPQETQYF. In DNA form, the CDR3 reads TGTGCCAGCAGCTTGGGACTACGACCGCCCCAAGAGACCCAGTACTTC.